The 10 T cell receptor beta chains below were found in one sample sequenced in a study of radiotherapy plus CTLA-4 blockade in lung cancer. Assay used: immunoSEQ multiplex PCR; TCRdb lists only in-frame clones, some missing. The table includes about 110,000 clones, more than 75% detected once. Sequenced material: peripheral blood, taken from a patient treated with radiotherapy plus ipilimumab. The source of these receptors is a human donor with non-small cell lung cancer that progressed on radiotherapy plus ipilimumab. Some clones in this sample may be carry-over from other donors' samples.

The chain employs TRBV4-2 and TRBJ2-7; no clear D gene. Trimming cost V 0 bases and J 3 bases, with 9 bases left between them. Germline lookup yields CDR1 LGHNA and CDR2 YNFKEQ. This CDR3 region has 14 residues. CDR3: CASSQENRVYEQYF. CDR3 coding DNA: TGTGCCAGCAGCCAAGAAAATCGGGTCTACGAGCAGTACTTC.

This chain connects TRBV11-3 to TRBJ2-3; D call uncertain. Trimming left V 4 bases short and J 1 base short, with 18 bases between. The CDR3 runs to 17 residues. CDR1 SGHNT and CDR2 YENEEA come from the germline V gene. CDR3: CASSSSAPGAGTDTQYF. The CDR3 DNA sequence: TGTGCCAGCAGCTCCTCAGCCCCGGGTGCCGGCACAGATACGCAGTATTTT.

The CDR3 here is CASSFRGLENIQYF. The DNA of the CDR3 is TGCGCCAGCAGCTTCAGGGGGCTCGAAAACATTCAGTACTTC. V and J are TRBV5-1 and TRBJ2-4; 8 nucleotides match TRBD1. CDR3 length equals 14 residues. CDR1 is SGHRS and CDR2 is YFSETQ in the germline V gene. The ends lost 2 bases at V and 5 bases at J; junction bases unmatched: 3.

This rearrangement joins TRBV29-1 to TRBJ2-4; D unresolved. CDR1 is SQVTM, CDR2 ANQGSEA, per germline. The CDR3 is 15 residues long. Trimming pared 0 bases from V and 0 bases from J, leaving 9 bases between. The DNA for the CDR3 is TGCAGCGTTGAAGATCGGCATCTAGCCAAAAACATTCAGTACTTC. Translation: CSVEDRHLAKNIQYF. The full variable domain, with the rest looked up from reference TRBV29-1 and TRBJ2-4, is SAVISQKPSRDICQRGTSLTIQCQVDSQVTMMFWYRQQPGQSLTLIATANQGSEATYESGFVIDKFPISRPNLTFSTLTVSNMSPEDSSIYLCSVEDRHLAKNIQYFGAGTRLSVL.

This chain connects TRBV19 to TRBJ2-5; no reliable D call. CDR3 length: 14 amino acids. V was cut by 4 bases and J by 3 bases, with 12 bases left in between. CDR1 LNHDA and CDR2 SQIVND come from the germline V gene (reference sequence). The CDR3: CASSKNPYKETQYF. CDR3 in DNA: TGTGCCAGTAGTAAAAATCCCTATAAAGAGACCCAGTACTTC.

This CDR3 is CASSIGLADREQYF. The CDR3 coding sequence is TGTGCCAGCAGTATCGGACTAGCAGACAGGGAGCAGTACTTC. V and J are TRBV6-9 and TRBJ2-7; 8 positions match TRBD2. The CDR3 spans 14 residues. The trim removed 5 bases at V and 7 bases at J, leaving 10 bases unmatched. CDR1 MNHGY and CDR2 SVAAGI come from the germline V gene.

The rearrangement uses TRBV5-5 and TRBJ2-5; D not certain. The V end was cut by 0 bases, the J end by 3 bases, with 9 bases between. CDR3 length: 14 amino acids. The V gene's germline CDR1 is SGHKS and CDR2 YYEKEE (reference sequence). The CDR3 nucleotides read TGTGCCAGCAGCTTGGCTCCCATAGAAGAGACCCAGTACTTC. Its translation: CASSLAPIEETQYF.

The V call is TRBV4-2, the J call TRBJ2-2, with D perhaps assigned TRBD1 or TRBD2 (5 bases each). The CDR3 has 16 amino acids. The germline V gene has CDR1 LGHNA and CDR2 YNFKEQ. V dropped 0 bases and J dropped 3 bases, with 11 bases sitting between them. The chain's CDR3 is CASSQDRGRYTGELFF. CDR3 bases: TGTGCCAGCAGCCAAGATCGGGGCAGGTACACCGGGGAGCTGTTTTTT.

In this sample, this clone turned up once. CDR3 residues: CASSLDIRIYNEQFF. CDR3 coding DNA: TGCGCCAGCAGCTTGGATATTAGGATTTACAATGAGCAGTTCTTC. V and J are TRBV5-1 and TRBJ2-1, with D hard to call. The CDR3 is 15 residues long. The V gene's germline CDR1 is SGHRS and CDR2 YFSETQ. Trimming left V 0 bases short and J 4 bases short, with 11 bases between. Using reference TRBV5-1 and TRBJ2-1 for the parts outside the CDR3, the full variable domain is KAGVTQTPRYLIKTRGQQVTLSCSPISGHRSVSWYQQTPGQGLQFLFEYFSETQRNKGNFPGRFSGRQFSNSRSEMNVSTLELGDSALYLCASSLDIRIYNEQFFGPGTRLTVL.

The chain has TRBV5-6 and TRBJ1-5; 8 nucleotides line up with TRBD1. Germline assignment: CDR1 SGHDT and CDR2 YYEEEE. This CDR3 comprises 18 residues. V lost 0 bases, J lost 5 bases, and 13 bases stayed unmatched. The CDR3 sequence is CASSLAGSGGAWDQPQHF. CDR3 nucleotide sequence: TGTGCCAGCAGCTTGGCCGGGTCAGGGGGCGCCTGGGATCAGCCCCAGCATTTT.